This TCR beta chain was identified in a study of blood T cells in healthy people across ages. For the second PCR, which ran for about 6 to 11 cycles, a sample-barcoded 5' primer and a J-beta primer mix were used. TCRdb re-derived calls from the 5' RACE reads in MiXCR, one entry per CDR3 protein. The sample carries about 730,000 distinct CDR3 sequences, approximately 43% recorded once. The study drew donors from healthy Caucasian individuals in Russia aged about 6 to 90. Germline CDR1 is SGHTA and CDR2 is FQGTGA. The CDR3 runs to 15 residues. Trimming shortened V by 0 bases and J by 5 bases, and 13 bases separated the two germline ends.

The rearrangement uses TRBV7-3 and TRBJ1-1, with D maybe TRBD1 (5 bases). Material: blood. The clonotype originates from a woman in her sixties in good health. The CDR3 coding sequence is TGTGCCAGCAGCTTAACCCCAGCAGGGAATACTGAAGCTTTCTTT. Translating gives CASSLTPAGNTEAFF.